The entry below gives a single T cell receptor (beta chain) sequence along with its context. At one end the junction does not follow the germline gene, possibly because of a read error. Samples came from patients with localized non-small cell lung adenocarcinoma. The CDR3 has 17 amino acids. Germline CDR1 and CDR2: MNHNS and SASEGT. The sample belongs to a study of CD4 and CD8 cells across lung adenocarcinoma regions. TCRdb used MiXCR to reprocess the PCR reads, holding one entry per CDR3 protein. The profile shows about 5,000 distinct CDR3 sequences, roughly 45% of them singletons. This sequence was found in a female donor with lung adenocarcinoma. The CD4 and CD8 labels of this study may be unreliable. V usage is TRBV6-1 and J usage is TRBJ2-3, with 9 bases aligning to TRBD2. Sequenced: CD4+ T cells from the margin of a lung tumor. CDR3 DNA: TGTGCCAGCAGCGTGGGTAGCGGGGGCCGTGACCCAGAGACCCAGTATTTC. Encoded protein: CASSVGSGGRDPETQYF.